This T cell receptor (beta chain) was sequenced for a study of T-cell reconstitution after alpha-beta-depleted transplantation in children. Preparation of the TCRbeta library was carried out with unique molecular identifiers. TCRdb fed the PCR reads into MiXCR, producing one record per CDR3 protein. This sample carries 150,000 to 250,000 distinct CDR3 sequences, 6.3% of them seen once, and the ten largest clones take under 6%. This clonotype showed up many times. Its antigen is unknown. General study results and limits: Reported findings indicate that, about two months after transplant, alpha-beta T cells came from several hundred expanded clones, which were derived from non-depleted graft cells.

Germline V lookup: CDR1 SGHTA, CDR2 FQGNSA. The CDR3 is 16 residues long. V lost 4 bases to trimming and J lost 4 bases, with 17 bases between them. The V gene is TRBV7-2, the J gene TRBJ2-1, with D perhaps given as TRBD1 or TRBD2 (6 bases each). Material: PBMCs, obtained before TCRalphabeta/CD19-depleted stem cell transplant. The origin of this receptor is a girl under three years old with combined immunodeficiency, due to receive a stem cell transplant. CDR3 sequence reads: CASSSTGGTTYNEQFF. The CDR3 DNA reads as TGTGCCAGCAGCTCGACGGGCGGGACAACGTACAATGAGCAGTTCTTC.